The clone carrying this T cell receptor beta chain appeared a single time. The sample originates from a study of shared clonotypes between healthy human individuals. The unsorted PBMC sample used ten immunoSEQ deep assay plates. Assay used: immunoSEQ multiplex PCR; TCRdb lists only in-frame clones, some missing. This repertoire shows hundreds of thousands of clones, roughly four fifths found once; its top ten account for 9.5% to 15%. Trimming left V 1 base short and J 0 bases short, with 13 bases between. CDR1 is LNHDA and CDR2 is SQIVND in the germline V gene (reference sequence). The CDR3 loop spans 18 amino acids.

The clonotype originates from a woman aged 40-49 years in good health. Some clones in this sample may be carry-over from other donors' samples. Input material: PBMCs. The rearrangement uses TRBV19 and TRBJ2-6; D is undetermined. DNA for the CDR3: TGTGCCAGTAGTATAGGTTACGGAGCTACCTCTGGGGCCAACGTCCTGACTTTC. Encoded protein: CASSIGYGATSGANVLTF. Filled out from reference TRBV19 and TRBJ2-6, the complete variable domain reads DGGITQSPKYLFRKEGQNVTLSCEQNLNHDAMYWYRQDPGQGLRLIYYSQIVNDFQKGDIAEGYSVSREKKESFPLTVTSAQKNPTAFYLCASSIGYGATSGANVLTFGAGSRLTVL.